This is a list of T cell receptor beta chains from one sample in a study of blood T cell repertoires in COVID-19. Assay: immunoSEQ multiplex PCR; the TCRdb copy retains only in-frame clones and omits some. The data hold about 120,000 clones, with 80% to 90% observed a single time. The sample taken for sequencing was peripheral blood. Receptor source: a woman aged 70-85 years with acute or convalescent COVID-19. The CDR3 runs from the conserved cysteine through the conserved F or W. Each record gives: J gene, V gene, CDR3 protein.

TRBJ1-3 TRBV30 CAWSRDSGNTIYF
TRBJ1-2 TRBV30 CAWTKTPGQFFYGYTF
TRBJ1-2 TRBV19 CASQTSGGRRDDYTF
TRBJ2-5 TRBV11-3 CASSLERGGVQETQYF
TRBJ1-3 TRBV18 CASSPTRTGEWIRSGNTIYF
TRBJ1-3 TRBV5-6 CASSLGRRMMAVGNTIYF
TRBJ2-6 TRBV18 CASSPNESGANVLTF
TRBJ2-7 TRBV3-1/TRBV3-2 CASSSTDGEQYF
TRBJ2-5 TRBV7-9 CASSPGGRPETQYF
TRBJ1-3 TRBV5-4 CASSLGGAQGANTIYF
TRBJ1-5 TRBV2 CASRSYSSNQPQHF
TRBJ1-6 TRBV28 CASSPGGRNNSPLHF
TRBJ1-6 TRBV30 CAWSVEGRRWSPLHF
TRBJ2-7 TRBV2 CASRGGGQGAYEQYF
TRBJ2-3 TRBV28 CASSLPSGRDTQYF
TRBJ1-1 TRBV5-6 CASSLGWTGKRAEAFF
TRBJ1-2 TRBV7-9 CASSLVQGPYGYTF
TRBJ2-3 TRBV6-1 CASSERQGHTDTQYF
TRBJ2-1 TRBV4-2 CASSQDRQGAWNEQFF
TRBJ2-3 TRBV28 CASSLRGADTQYF
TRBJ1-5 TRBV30 CAWSPRQGTQPQHF
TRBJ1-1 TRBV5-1 CASSRRGVSEAFF
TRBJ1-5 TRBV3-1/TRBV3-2 CASSQYMGGPQHF
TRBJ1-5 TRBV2 CASSLRGISNQPQHF
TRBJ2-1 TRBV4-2 CASSQTSLMLPPDNEQFF
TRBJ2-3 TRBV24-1 CATSDSLETTERADTQYF
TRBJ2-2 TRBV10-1 CASSSGNTGELFF
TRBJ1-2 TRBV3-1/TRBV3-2 CASSQEGVGYGYTF
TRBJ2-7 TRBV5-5 CASSLSQVYYEQYF
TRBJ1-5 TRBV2 CASRGPWGNQPQHF
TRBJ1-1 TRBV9 CASSVGDTNTEAFF
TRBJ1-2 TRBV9 CASIEGRGSFAGYTF
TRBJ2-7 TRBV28 CATGGYEQYF
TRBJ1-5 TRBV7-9 CASSLDRGRGNQPQHF
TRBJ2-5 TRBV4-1 CASSPLTSSGGETQYF
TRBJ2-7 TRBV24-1 CATSDDRVYEQYF
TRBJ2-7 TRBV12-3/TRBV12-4 CASRTGGGYEQYF
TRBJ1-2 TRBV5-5 CASSATGDHGYTF
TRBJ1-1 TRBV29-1 CSVVLQGPYTEAFF
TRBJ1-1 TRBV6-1 CASSPWRGTEAFF
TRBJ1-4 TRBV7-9 CASSGTGRHNEKLFF
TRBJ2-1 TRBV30 CAWYSGGYNEQFF
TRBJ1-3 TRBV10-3 CAILGRGNTIYF